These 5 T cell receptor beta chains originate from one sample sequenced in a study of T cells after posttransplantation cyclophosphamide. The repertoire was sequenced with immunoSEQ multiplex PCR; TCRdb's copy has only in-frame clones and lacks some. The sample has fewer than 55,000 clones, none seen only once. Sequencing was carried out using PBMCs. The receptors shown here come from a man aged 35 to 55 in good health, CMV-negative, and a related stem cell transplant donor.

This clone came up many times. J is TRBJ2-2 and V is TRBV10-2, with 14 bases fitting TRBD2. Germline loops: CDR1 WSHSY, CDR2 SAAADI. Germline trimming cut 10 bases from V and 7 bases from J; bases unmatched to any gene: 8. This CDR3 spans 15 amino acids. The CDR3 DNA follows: TGCGCCATCAGACTAGCGGGAGGGCCGGGCGGGGAGCTGTTTTTT. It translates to CAIRLAGGPGGELFF.

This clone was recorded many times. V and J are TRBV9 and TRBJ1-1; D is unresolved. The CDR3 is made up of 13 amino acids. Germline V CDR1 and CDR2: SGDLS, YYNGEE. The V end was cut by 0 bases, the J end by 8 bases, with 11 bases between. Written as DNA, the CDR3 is TGTGCCAGCAGCGTAGTTACCGAAGCGGAAGCTTTCTTT. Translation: CASSVVTEAEAFF.

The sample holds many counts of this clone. In DNA, the CDR3 is TGCGCCAGCAGCAGAGACATGCAGGGGGGCACTGAAGCTTTCTTT. Its translation is CASSRDMQGGTEAFF. The rearrangement uses TRBV10-2 and TRBJ1-1, with 7 bases aligning to TRBD1. The V segment lost 6 bases and the J segment 4 bases; nucleotides outside the gene matches: 11. The CDR3 is 15 amino acids. Per the germline V gene, CDR1 is WSHSY and CDR2 is SAAADI.

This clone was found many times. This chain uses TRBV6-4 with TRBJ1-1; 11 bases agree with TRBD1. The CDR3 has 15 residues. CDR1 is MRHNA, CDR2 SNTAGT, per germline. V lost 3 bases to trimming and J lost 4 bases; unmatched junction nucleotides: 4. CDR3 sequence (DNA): TGTGCCAGCAGTGAGGGACAGGGGGGGATCACTGAAGCTTTCTTT. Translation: CASSEGQGGITEAFF.

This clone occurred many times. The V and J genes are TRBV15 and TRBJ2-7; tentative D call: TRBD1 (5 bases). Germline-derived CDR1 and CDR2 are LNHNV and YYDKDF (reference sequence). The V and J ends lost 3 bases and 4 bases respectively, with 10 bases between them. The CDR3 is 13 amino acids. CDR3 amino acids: CATSSDSRYEQYF. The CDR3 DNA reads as TGTGCCACCAGCAGTGACAGCAGATACGAGCAGTACTTC. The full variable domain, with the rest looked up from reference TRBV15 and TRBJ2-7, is DAMVIQNPRYQVTQFGKPVTLSCSQTLNHNVMYWYQQKSSQAPKLLFHYYDKDFNNEADTPDNFQSRRPNTSFCFLDIRSPGLGDTAMYLCATSSDSRYEQYFGPGTRLTVT.